The text below deals with one T cell receptor beta chain. Antigen specificity is unknown. Only in-frame clones appear in the TCRdb table, and some are missing; sequencing was by immunoSEQ multiplex PCR. Of roughly 59,000 clones listed, around 82% are singletons. This sample was taken from a study of vaccination effects on CD4 cells after COVID-19. ViraFEST assay sequencing came after antigen-specific CD4+ T cells were expanded with viral peptide pools. Cultured cells yielded isolated CD4+ T cells after approximately nine days. Two-dose BNT162b2 or mRNA-1273 vaccination was given to participants. Vaccine recipients had no previous SARS-CoV-2 infection; their nucleocapsid antibodies were negative. Germline V gene data show CDR1 as WNHNN and CDR2 as SYGVQD (reference sequence). V was trimmed by 6 bases and J by 3 bases, leaving 11 bases between them. The CDR3 spans 14 residues.

The chain combines TRBV10-1 with TRBJ2-2, with D possibly matching TRBD2 (5 bases). The specimen comprised CD4+ T cells from PBMCs cultured with HCoV-OC43 spike peptides, sampled after COVID-19 vaccination. Specified subset: HCoV-OC43 spike overlapping peptide pool stimulation. The TCR sequence derives from a human donor who received a COVID-19 vaccine. The CDR3 nucleotides are TGCGCCAGCAGCGCTAGCATCGACACCGGGGAGCTGTTTTTT. Translated: CASSASIDTGELFF.